The 10 T cell receptor beta chains given below trace back to one sample, sequenced in a study of T cell clones after liver transplantation (dated by TCRdb to between 2018 and 2021). Libraries were prepared through the immunoSEQ multiplex PCR assay. TCRdb provides this immuneACCESS table in a form limited to in-frame rearrangements. Some clones are lacking; in checked studies, under half of them reflect an unresolved V gene, and why the rest are absent is not known. For this sample the table gives about 53,000 clones, of which about 88% were detected only once. The top ten hold about 8.1% of the sample. According to the study, the label for this sample's time point signals: pre-transplant. The specimen comprised CD4+ T cells from blood, sampled before liver transplant. Receptors were obtained from a human donor who received a liver transplant.

The CDR3 nucleotides read TGCGCCAGCACTCCCGTCGGGGGCCCTTACGAGCAGTACTTC. As protein: CASTPVGGPYEQYF. The gene calls are TRBV5-1 and TRBJ2-7, with D perhaps TRBD1 or TRBD2 (6 bases each). V was cut by 6 bases and J by 4 bases, with 17 bases left in between. CDR1 is SGHRS and CDR2 is YFSETQ in the germline V gene. The CDR3 loop spans 14 amino acids. The full variable domain, completed using reference TRBV5-1 and TRBJ2-7, is KAGVTQTPRYLIKTRGQQVTLSCSPISGHRSVSWYQQTPGQGLQFLFEYFSETQRNKGNFPGRFSGRQFSNSRSEMNVSTLELGDSALYLCASTPVGGPYEQYFGPGTRLTVT.

V gene TRBV5-6 combines with J gene TRBJ2-3; D is possibly TRBD1 (5 bases). The CDR3 has 12 residues. Per germline, CDR1 SGHDT and CDR2 YYEEEE. Trimming stripped 4 bases from V and 6 bases from J, with 9 bases between. The CDR3 region is CASSIRVDTQYF. In DNA, the CDR3 is TGTGCCAGCAGCATCAGGGTTGATACGCAGTATTTT.

This rearrangement joins TRBV5-4 to TRBJ2-5; possibly TRBD2 for D (6 bases). Germline CDR1 SGHNT, CDR2 YYREEE (reference sequence). The ends were cut back, 7 bases at V and 4 bases at J, with 14 bases in the middle. CDR3 length: 13 residues. CDR3 sequence: CASGTSGIETQYF. CDR3 in DNA: TGTGCCAGCGGGACTTCGGGGATAGAGACCCAGTACTTC.

This clone came up a few times. This sequence joins TRBV4-2 and TRBJ2-2; 7 bases fit TRBD2. The J segment lost 3 bases and the V segment lost 0 bases, leaving 10 bases of the junction unmatched. The CDR3 sequence is 18 residues long. CDR1 is LGHNA and CDR2 is YNFKEQ in the germline V gene. The CDR3 loop reads CASSQDPRGDGDTGELFF. Here the CDR3 DNA reads TGTGCCAGCAGCCAAGACCCTCGGGGGGACGGAGACACCGGGGAGCTGTTTTTT.

V and J are TRBV4-3 and TRBJ2-1; TRBD2 aligns across 14 bases. The CDR3 extends over 16 amino acids. The V gene end was trimmed by 0 bases and the J gene end by 5 bases; junction bases not matched to a gene: 0. Germline V gene lookup returns CDR1 LGHNA and CDR2 YSLEER. The CDR3 is CASSQEGLAGDNEQFF. CDR3 DNA sequence: TGCGCCAGCAGCCAAGAGGGACTAGCGGGAGACAATGAGCAGTTCTTC.

This clone was counted once. The chain combines TRBV2 with TRBJ2-3; possibly TRBD2 for D (6 bases). This CDR3 contains 14 residues. Germline values: CDR1 SNHLY, CDR2 FYNNEI. Trimming removed 7 bases at V and 0 bases at J, with 11 bases between. The DNA of the CDR3 is TGTGCCAGCAAAGGCGGGACTAGCACAGATACGCAGTATTTT. This encodes CASKGGTSTDTQYF. Looking up the rest from reference TRBV2 and TRBJ2-3 gives the full variable domain: EPEVTQTPSHQVTQMGQEVILRCVPISNHLYFYWYRQILGQKVEFLVSFYNNEISEKSEIFDDQFSVERPDGSNFTLKIRSTKLEDSAMYFCASKGGTSTDTQYFGPGTRLTVL.

V gene TRBV11-2 combines with J gene TRBJ2-7; TRBD2 matches at 8 bases. Germline lookup yields CDR1 SGHAT and CDR2 FQNNGV. This CDR3 region has 16 residues. Trimming removed 5 bases from V and 4 bases from J; junction bases left unmatched: 13. The CDR3 sequence is CASSPRVSGNSYEQYF. CDR3 in DNA: TGTGCCAGCAGCCCCCGTGTTAGCGGGAACTCTTACGAGCAGTACTTC. Based on the CDR3 plus reference TRBV11-2 and TRBJ2-7, the full variable domain is EAGVAQSPRYKIIEKRQSVAFWCNPISGHATLYWYQQILGQGPKLLIQFQNNGVVDDSQLPKDRFSAERLKGVDSTLKIQPAKLEDSAVYLCASSPRVSGNSYEQYFGPGTRLTVT.

The chain combines TRBV19 with TRBJ2-1, with a tentative D call TRBD2 (6 bases). Germline-derived CDR1 and CDR2 are LNHDA and SQIVND (reference sequence). The CDR3 is 17 amino acids. V was clipped by 5 bases and J by 4 bases, with 21 bases between them. Here the CDR3 reads CASSRLPQWGEYNEQFF. DNA of the CDR3: TGTGCCAGTAGTCGTCTTCCCCAGTGGGGGGAATACAATGAGCAGTTCTTC.

This clone came up once. The chain's CDR3 is CASRGTGGKGSYGYTF. The CDR3, as DNA: TGTGCCAGCAGGGGGACAGGGGGCAAGGGATCGTATGGCTACACCTTC. The chain recombines TRBV25-1 with TRBJ1-2; 12 nucleotides line up with TRBD1. The CDR3 totals 16 residues. CDR1 and CDR2 from the germline V gene are MGHDK and SYGVNS. J was trimmed by 5 bases and V by 6 bases; bases with no gene match: 10.

This chain links TRBV5-1 with TRBJ2-2; 10 bases match TRBD2. CDR1 is SGHRS and CDR2 is YFSETQ in the germline V gene. The V gene end was trimmed by 0 bases and the J gene end by 4 bases; junction bases not matched to a gene: 0. The CDR3 runs 15 residues. In DNA form, the CDR3 reads TGCGCCAGCAGCTTGGTAGCGGGGGGCACCGGGGAGCTGTTTTTT. Its translation: CASSLVAGGTGELFF.